This T cell receptor (beta chain) was identified during a study of blood T cell repertoires in COVID-19. In germline, CDR1 is SGHRS, CDR2 YFSETQ. V was trimmed by 2 bases and J by 5 bases, leaving 11 bases between them. The CDR3 extends over 14 amino acids. Measured with immunoSEQ multiplex PCR; TCRdb has only the in-frame clones, and not every one. The profile shows about 240,000 clones, roughly 87% of them singletons. The receptor was derived from a woman in her 30s with acute COVID-19. The rearrangement joins TRBV5-1 to TRBJ2-1; no definite D call. The material sequenced was PBMCs or T cells enriched from blood (not recorded which). The CDR3 loop reads CASSLYSLHNEQFF. DNA of the CDR3: TGCGCCAGCAGCTTATACAGTCTGCACAATGAGCAGTTCTTC.